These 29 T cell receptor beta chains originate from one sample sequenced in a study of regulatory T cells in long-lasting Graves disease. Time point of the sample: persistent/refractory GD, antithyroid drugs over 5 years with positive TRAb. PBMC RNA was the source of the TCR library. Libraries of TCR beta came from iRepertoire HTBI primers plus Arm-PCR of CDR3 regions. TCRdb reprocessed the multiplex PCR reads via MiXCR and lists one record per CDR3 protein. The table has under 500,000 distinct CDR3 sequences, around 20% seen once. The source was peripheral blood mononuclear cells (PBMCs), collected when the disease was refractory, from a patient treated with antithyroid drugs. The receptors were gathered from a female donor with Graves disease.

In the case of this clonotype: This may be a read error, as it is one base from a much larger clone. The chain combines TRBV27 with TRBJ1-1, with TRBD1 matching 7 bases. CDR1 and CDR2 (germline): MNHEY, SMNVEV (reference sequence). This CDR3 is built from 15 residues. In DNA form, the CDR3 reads TGTGCCTGCAGTCTATACAGGGGTGCGAACACTGAAGCTTTCTTT. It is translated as CACSLYRGANTEAFF.

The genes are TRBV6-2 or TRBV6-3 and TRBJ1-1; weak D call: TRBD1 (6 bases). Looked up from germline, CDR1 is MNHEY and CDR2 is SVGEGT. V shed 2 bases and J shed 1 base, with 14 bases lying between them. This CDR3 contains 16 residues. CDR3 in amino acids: CASSYLTGIKNTEAFF. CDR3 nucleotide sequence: TGTGCCAGCAGTTACCTGACAGGAATAAAGAACACTGAAGCTTTCTTT.

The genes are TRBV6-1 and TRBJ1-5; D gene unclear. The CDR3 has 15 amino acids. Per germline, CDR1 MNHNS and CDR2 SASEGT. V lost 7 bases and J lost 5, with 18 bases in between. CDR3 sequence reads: CASTPPPGYDQPQHF. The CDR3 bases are TGTGCCAGCACTCCCCCGCCGGGGTATGATCAGCCCCAGCATTTT.

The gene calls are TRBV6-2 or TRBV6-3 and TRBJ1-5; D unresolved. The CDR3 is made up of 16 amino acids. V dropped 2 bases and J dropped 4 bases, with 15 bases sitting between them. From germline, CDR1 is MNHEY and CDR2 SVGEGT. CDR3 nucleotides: TGTGCCAGCAGTTACGGCCGCTCCCTGGGGAATCAGCCCCAGCATTTT. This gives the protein CASSYGRSLGNQPQHF.

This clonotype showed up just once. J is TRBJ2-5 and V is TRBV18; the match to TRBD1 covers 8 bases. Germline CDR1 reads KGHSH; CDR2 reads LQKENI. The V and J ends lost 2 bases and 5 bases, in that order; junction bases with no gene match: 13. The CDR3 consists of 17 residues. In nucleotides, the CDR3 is TGTGCCAGCTCACCAAGTGGCTCGGCAGGGGGCGCGGAGACCCAGTACTTC. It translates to CASSPSGSAGGAETQYF.

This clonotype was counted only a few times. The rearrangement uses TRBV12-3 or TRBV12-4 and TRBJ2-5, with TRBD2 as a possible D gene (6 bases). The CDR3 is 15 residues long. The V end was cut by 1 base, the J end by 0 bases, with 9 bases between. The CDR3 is CASSLGAGHQETQYF. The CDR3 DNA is TGTGCCAGCAGTTTAGGGGCGGGGCACCAAGAGACCCAGTACTTC.

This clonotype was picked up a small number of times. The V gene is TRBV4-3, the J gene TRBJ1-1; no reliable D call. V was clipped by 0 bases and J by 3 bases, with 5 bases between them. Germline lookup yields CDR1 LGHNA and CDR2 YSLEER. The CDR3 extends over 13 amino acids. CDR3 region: CASSQETYTEAFF. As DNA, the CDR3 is TGCGCCAGCAGCCAAGAGACCTACACTGAAGCTTTCTTT.

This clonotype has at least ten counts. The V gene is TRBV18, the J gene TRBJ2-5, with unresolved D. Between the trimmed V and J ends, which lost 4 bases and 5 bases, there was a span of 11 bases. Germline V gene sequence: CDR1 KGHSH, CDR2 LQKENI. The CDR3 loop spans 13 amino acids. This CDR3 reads CASSLGPTETQYF. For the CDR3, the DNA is TGTGCCAGCTCACTAGGTCCGACGGAGACCCAGTACTTC.

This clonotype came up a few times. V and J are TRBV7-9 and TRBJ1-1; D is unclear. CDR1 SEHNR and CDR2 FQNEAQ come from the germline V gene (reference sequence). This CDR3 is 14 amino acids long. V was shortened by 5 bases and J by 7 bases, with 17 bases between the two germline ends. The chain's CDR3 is CASSASGGRSEAFF. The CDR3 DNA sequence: TGTGCCAGCAGCGCCAGTGGAGGCCGGAGTGAAGCTTTCTTT.

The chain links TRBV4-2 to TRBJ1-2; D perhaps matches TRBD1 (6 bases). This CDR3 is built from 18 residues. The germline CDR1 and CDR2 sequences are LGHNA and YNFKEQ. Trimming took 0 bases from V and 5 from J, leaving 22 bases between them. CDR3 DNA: TGTGCCAGCAGCCAAGAAGTACAGGGCAGGACGATAGTATATGGCTACACCTTC. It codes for CASSQEVQGRTIVYGYTF.

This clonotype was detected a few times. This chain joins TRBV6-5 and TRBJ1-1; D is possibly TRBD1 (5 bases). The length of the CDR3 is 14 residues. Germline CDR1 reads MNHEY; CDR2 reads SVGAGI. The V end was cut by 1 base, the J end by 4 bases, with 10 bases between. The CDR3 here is CASSYFAGVTEAFF. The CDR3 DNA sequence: TGTGCCAGCAGTTACTTTGCGGGGGTCACTGAAGCTTTCTTT.

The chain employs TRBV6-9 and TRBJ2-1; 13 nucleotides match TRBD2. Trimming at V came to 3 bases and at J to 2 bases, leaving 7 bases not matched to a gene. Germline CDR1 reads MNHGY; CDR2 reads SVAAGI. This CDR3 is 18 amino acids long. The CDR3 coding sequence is TGTGCCAGCAGTTACTCACTAGCGGGAGGGCCCCCCTACAATGAGCAGTTCTTC. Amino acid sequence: CASSYSLAGGPPYNEQFF.

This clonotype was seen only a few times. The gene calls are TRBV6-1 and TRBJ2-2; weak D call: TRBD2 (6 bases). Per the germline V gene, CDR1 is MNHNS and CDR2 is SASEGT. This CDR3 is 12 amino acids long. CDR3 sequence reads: CSSGRNTGELFF. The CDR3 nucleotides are TGTTCTTCCGGGAGGAACACCGGGGAGCTGTTTTTT.

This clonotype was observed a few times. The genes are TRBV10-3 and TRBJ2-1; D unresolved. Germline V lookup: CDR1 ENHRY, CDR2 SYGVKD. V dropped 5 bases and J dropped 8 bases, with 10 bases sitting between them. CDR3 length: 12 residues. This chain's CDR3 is CAISPKYDEQFF. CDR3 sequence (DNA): TGTGCCATCAGTCCGAAGTACGATGAGCAGTTCTTC.

CDR3 sequence: CATTDRGDSYEQYF. CDR3 bases: TGTGCCACGACGGACAGGGGGGACTCCTACGAGCAGTACTTC. The rearrangement joins TRBV19 to TRBJ2-7, with 10 bases aligning to TRBD1. The CDR3 runs to 14 residues. The J segment lost 0 bases and the V segment lost 10 bases, leaving 6 bases of the junction unmatched. In germline, CDR1 is LNHDA, CDR2 SQIVND (reference sequence).

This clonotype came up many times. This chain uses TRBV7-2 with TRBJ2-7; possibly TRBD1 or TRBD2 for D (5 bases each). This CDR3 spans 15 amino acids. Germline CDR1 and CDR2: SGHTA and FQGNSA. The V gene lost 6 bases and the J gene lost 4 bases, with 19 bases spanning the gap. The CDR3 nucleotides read TGTGCCAGCAGTTCCCGGGGCCGATTAGGGTACGAGCAGTACTTC. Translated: CASSSRGRLGYEQYF.

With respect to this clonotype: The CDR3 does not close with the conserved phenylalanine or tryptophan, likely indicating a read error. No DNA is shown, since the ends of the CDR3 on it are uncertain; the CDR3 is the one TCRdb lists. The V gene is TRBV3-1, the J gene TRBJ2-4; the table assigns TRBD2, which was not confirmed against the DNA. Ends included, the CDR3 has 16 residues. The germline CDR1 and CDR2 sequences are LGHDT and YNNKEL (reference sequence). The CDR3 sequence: CASSQLTSGDEQYFGP.

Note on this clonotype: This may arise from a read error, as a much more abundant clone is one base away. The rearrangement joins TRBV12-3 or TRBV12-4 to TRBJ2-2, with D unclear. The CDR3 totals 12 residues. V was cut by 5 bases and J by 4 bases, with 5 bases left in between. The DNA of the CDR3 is TGTGCCAGCAGTGCCACCACCGGGGAGCTGTTTTTT. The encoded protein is CASSATTGELFF.

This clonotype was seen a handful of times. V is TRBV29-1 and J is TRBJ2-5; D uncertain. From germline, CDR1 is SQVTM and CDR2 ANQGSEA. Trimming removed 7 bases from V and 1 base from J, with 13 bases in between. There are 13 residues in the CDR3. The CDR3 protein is CSANVRSQETQYF. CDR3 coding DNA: TGCAGCGCTAACGTGAGATCCCAAGAGACCCAGTACTTC.

DNA for the CDR3: TGCAGCGTTGCTAGGACAGATTACGAGCAGTACTTC. Protein: CSVARTDYEQYF. The V and J genes are TRBV29-1 and TRBJ2-7; tentative D call: TRBD1 (6 bases). Trimming stripped 4 bases from V and 4 bases from J, with 11 bases between. Germline CDR1 SQVTM, CDR2 ANQGSEA. The CDR3 is made up of 12 amino acids.

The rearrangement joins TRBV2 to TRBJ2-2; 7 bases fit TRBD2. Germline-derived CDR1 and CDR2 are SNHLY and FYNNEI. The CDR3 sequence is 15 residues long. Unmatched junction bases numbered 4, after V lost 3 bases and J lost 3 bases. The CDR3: CASSDGLADTGELFF. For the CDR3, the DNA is TGTGCCAGCAGTGATGGTCTAGCGGACACCGGGGAGCTGTTTTTT.

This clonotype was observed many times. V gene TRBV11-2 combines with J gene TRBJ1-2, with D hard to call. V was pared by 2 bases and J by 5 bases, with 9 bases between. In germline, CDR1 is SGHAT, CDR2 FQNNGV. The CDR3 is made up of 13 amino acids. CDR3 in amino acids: CASSLNLEYGYTF. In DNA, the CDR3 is TGTGCCAGCAGCTTAAACCTAGAGTATGGCTACACCTTC.

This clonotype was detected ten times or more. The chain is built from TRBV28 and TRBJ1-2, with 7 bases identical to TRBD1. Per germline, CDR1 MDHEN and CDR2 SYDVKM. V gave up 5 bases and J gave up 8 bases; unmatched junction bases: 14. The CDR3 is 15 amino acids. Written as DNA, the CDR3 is TGTGCCAGCAGTACGGGACAGACCTCGGCTTTGGGCTACACCTTC. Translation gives CASSTGQTSALGYTF.

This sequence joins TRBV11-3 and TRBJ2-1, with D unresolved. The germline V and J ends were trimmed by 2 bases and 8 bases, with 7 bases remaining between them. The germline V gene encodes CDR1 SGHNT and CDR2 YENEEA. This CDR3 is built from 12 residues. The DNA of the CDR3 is TGTGCCAGCAGCTTAACTCCCGATGAGCAGTTCTTC. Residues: CASSLTPDEQFF.

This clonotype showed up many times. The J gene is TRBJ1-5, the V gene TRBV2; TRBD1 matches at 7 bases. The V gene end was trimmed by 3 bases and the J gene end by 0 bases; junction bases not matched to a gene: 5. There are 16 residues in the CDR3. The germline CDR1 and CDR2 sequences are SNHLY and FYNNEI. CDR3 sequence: CASSDRTGVSNQPQHF. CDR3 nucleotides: TGTGCCAGCAGTGACAGAACAGGGGTTAGCAATCAGCCCCAGCATTTT.

CDR3 in amino acids: CASKTGLNTGELFF. CDR3 nucleotide sequence: TGTGCCTCCAAGACGGGGCTTAACACCGGGGAGCTGTTTTTT. The chain recombines TRBV6-1 with TRBJ2-2, with D perhaps assigned TRBD1 or TRBD2 (5 bases each). This CDR3 has 14 residues. Trimming took off 11 bases at V and 2 bases at J, with 15 bases between the two ends. CDR1 MNHNS and CDR2 SASEGT come from the germline V gene.

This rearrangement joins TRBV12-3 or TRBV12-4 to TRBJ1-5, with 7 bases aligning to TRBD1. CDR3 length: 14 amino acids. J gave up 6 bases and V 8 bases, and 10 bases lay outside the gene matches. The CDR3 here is CASSPRQGGQPQHF. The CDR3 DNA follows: TGTGCCAGCTCACCACGACAGGGAGGTCAGCCCCAGCATTTT.

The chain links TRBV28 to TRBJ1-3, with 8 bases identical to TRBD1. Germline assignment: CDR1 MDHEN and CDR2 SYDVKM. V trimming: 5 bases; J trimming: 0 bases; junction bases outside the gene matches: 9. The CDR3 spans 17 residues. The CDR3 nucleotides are TGTGCCAGCAGTATCCAGGGGGCGGGCGGCTCTGGAAACACCATATATTTT. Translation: CASSIQGAGGSGNTIYF.

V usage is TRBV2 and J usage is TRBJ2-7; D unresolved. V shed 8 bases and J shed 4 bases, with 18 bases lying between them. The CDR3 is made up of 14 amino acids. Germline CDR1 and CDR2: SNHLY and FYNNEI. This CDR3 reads CASDLTDIEYEQYF. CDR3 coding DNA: TGTGCCAGCGACCTAACCGACATAGAGTACGAGCAGTACTTC.